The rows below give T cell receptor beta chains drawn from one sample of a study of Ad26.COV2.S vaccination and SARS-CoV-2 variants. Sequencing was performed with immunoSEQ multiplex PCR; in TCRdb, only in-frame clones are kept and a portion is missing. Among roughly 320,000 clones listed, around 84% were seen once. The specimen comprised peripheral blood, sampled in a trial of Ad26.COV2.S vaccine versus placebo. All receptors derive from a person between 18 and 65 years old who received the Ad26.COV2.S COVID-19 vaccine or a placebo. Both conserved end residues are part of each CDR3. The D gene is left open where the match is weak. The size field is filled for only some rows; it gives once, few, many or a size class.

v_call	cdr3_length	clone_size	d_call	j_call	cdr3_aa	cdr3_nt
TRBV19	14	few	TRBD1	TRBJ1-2	CATRDRGPNYGYTF	TGTGCCACCAGGGACAGGGGGCCTAACTATGGCTACACCTTC
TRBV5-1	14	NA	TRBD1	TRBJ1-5	CASSTGTGNQPQHF	TGCGCCAGCAGCACCGGGACAGGGAATCAGCCCCAGCATTTT
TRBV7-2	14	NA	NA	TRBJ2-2	CASSLGGGAGELFF	TGTGCCAGCAGCTTAGGAGGGGGGGCCGGGGAGCTGTTTTTT
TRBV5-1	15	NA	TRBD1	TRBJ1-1	CASSLGPLQGFEAFF	TGCGCCAGCAGCTTGGGCCCCTTACAGGGGTTTGAAGCTTTCTTT
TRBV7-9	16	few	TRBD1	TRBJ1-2	CASSLEGTGVRSGYTF	TGTGCCAGCAGCTTAGAAGGGACAGGGGTAAGAAGTGGCTACACCTTC
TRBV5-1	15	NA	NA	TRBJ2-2	CASSPSEWETGELFF	TGCGCCAGCAGCCCTAGCGAGTGGGAAACCGGGGAGCTGTTTTTT
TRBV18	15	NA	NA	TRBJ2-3	CASSPQGASTDTQYF	TGTGCCAGCTCACCACAGGGTGCTAGCACAGATACGCAGTATTTT
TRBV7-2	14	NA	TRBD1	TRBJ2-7	CASSLGTGLGEQYF	TGTGCCAGCAGCCTCGGGACAGGGCTTGGCGAGCAGTACTTC
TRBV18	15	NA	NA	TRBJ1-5	CASSPQGASNQPQHF	TGTGCCAGCTCACCACAAGGGGCCTCTAATCAGCCCCAGCATTTT
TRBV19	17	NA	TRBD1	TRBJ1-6	CASSIGTGSVLGSPLHF	TGTGCCAGTAGTATAGGGACAGGGAGTGTGTTAGGCTCACCCCTCCACTTT